The subject of this entry is one T cell receptor beta chain. Its specificity is unknown. TCRdb analysed the 5' RACE reads with MiXCR anew, one entry per CDR3 protein. The sample holds roughly 280,000 distinct CDR3 sequences, under 20% seen once. The sample is drawn from a study of T-cell memory formation after mild COVID-19. Study at large: Most TCR clusters belonged to a single donor.

General study results and limits: Mainly in CM and EM were contracting CD4+ clones; CD8+ were in EMRA. Clones that shrank (day 15 to 85) were balanced CD4/CD8, whereas later expanders leaned CD4+.

Germline CDR1 MNHEY, CDR2 SVGAGI. The CDR3 runs to 14 residues. Trimming took 4 bases from V and 2 from J; bases not matched to a gene: 5. The sequenced sample was PBMCs or a T cell subset sorted from them (not recorded which). The clonotype was recovered from a man in his late teens or twenties who had mild COVID-19 (a few samples of this study predate the infection). Cell type and time point are not known. The chain has TRBV6-5 and TRBJ2-7; 7 bases are a match to TRBD2. CDR3 residues: CASSSPTSTYEQYF. The CDR3 DNA sequence: TGTGCCAGCAGTTCACCGACTAGCACCTACGAGCAGTACTTC.